This T cell receptor (beta chain) derives from a study of T cell changes during pregnancy in multiple sclerosis. The data were produced by immunoSEQ multiplex PCR, yet TCRdb's version contains in-frame clones alone and is incomplete. Of approximately 61,000 clones in the sample, around 93% were seen once. CDR1 is KGHSH and CDR2 is LQKENI in the germline V gene. The CDR3 is made up of 15 amino acids. V lost 4 bases to trimming and J lost 11 bases; unmatched junction nucleotides: 14. This chain joins TRBV18 and TRBJ1-1; TRBD1 matches at 9 bases. The source was peripheral blood, collected after pregnancy. The receptor was isolated from a female donor in good health, enrolled as a control in a pregnancy study. The CDR3 region has the DNA TGTGCCAGCTCACTTAATCCTATCCGGGACAGGGAGGCTTTCTTT. Translating gives CASSLNPIRDREAFF. Full variable domain (outside the CDR3, taken from reference TRBV18 and TRBJ1-1): NAGVMQNPRHLVRRRGQEARLRCSPMKGHSHVYWYRQLPEEGLKFMVYLQKENIIDESGMPKERFSAEFPKEGPSILRIQQVVRGDSAAYFCASSLNPIRDREAFFGQGTRLTVV.